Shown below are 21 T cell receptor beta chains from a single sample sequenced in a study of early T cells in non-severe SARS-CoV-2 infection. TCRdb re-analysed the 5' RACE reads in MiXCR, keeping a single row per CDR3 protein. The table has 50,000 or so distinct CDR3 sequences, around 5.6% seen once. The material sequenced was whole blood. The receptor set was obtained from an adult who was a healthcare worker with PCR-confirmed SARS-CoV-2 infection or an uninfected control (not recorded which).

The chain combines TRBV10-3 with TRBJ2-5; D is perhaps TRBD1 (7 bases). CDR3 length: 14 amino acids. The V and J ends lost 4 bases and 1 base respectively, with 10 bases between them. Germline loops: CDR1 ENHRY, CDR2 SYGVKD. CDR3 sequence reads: CAISGGTAQETQYF. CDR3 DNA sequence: TGTGCCATCAGTGGCGGGACAGCCCAAGAGACCCAGTACTTC.

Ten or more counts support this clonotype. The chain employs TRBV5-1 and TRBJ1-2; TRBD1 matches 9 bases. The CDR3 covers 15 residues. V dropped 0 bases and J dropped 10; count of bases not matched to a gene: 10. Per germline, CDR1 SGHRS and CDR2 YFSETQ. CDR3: CASSLGVAGQGAYTF. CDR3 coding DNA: TGCGCCAGCAGCTTGGGGGTCGCGGGACAGGGTGCCTACACCTTC.

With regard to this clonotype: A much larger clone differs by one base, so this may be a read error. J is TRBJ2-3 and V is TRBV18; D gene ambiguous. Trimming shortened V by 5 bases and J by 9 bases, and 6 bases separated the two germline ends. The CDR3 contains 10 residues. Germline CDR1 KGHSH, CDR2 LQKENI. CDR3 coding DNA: TGTGCCAGCTCAAAGGAAACGCAGTATTTT. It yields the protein CASSKETQYF.

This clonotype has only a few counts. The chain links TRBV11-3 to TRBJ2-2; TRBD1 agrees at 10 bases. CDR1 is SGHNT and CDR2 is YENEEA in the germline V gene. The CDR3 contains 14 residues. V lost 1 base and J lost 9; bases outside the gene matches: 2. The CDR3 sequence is CASSLGQGARELFF. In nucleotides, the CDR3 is TGTGCCAGCAGCTTAGGACAGGGGGCCCGGGAGCTGTTTTTT.

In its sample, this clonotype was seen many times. The CDR3 sequence: CASSLMNEQFF. The CDR3 DNA reads as TGCGCCAGCAGCTTGATGAATGAGCAGTTCTTC. The chain joins TRBV5-1 to TRBJ2-1; no definite D call. Per the germline V gene, CDR1 is SGHRS and CDR2 is YFSETQ. Deletions cut 1 base from V and 7 bases from J, with 3 bases between. This CDR3 is 11 amino acids long.

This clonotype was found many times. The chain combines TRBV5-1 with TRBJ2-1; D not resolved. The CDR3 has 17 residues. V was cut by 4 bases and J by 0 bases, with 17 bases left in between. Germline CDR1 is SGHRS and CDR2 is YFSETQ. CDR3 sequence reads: CASSTGQRASSYNEQFF. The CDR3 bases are TGCGCCAGCAGCACGGGTCAAAGGGCCAGCTCCTACAATGAGCAGTTCTTC. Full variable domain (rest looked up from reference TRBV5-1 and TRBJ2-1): KAGVTQTPRYLIKTRGQQVTLSCSPISGHRSVSWYQQTPGQGLQFLFEYFSETQRNKGNFPGRFSGRQFSNSRSEMNVSTLELGDSALYLCASSTGQRASSYNEQFFGPGTRLTVL.

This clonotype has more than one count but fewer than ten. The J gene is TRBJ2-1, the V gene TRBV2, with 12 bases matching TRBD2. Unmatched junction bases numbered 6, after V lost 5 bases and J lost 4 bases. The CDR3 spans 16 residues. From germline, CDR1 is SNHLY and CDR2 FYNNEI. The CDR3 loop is CASSYGLAGIYNEQFF. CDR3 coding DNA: TGTGCCAGCAGTTACGGACTAGCGGGGATATACAATGAGCAGTTCTTC.

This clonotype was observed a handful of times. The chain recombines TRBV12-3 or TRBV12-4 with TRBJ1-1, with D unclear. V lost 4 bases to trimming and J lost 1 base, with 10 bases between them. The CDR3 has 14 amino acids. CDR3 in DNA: TGTGCCAGCAGTTCAAATCTACAGAACACTGAAGCTTTCTTT. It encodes CASSSNLQNTEAFF.

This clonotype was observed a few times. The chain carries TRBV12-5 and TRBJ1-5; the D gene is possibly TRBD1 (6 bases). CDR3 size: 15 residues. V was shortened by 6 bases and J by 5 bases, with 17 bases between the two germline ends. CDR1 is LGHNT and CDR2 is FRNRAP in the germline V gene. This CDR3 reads CASGPGQLGHQPQHF. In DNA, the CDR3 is TGTGCTAGTGGACCCGGACAGCTAGGCCATCAGCCCCAGCATTTT.

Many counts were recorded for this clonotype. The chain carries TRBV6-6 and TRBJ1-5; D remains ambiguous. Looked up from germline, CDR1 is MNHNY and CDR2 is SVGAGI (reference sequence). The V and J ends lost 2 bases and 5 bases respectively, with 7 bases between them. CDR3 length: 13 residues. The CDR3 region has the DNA TGTGCCAGCAGTTACCTGGAGGATCAGCCCCAGCATTTT. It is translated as CASSYLEDQPQHF.

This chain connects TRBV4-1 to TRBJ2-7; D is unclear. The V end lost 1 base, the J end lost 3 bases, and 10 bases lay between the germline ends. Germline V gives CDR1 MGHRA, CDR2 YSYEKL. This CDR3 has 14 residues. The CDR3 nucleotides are TGCGCCAGCAGCCAAGTCGGTACGAACTACGAGCAGTACTTC. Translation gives CASSQVGTNYEQYF.

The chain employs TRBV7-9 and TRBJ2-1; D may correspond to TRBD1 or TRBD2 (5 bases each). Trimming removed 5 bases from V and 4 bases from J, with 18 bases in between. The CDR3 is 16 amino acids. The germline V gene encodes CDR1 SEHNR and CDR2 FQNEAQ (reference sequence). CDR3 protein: CASSRLVGTAYNEQFF. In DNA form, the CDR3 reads TGTGCCAGCAGCCGGTTGGTCGGGACGGCTTACAATGAGCAGTTCTTC.

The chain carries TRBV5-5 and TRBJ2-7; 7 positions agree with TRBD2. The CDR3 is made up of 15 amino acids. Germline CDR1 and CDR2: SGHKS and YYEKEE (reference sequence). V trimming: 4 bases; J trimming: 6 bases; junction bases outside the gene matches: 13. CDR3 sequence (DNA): TGTGCCAGCAGCATGGTGGGAGGGGAGGGACGCGAGCAGTACTTC. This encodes CASSMVGGEGREQYF.

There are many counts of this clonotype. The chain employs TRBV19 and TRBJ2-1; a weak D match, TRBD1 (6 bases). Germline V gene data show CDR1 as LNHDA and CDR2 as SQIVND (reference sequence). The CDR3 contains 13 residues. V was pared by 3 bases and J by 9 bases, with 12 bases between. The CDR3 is CASSMGALVEQFF. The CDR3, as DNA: TGTGCCAGTAGTATGGGGGCATTAGTTGAGCAGTTCTTC.

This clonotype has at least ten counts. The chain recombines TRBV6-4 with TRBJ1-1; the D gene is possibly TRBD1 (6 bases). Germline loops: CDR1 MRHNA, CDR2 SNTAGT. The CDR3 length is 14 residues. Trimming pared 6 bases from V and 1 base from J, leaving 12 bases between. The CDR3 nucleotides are TGTGCCAGCAGGCGTTGGGGACAGAACACTGAAGCTTTCTTT. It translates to CASRRWGQNTEAFF.

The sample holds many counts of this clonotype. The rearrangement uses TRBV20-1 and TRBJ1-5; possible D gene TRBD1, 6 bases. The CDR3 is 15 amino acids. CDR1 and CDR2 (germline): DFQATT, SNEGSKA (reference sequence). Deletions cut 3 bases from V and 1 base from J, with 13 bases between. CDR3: CSARGGGGSNQPQHF. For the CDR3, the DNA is TGCAGTGCTAGGGGAGGGGGAGGCAGCAATCAGCCCCAGCATTTT.

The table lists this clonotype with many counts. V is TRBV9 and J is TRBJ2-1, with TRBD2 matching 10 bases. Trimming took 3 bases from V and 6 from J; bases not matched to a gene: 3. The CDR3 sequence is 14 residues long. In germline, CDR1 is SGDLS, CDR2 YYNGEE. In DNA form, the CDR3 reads TGTGCCAGCAGCGCTAGCGGGAGTTTCAATGAGCAGTTCTTC. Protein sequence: CASSASGSFNEQFF.

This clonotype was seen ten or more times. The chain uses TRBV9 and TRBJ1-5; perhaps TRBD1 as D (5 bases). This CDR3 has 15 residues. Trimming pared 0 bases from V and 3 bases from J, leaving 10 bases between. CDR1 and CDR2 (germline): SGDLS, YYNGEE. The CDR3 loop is CASSVEGHPNQPQHF. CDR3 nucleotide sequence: TGTGCCAGCAGCGTAGAGGGGCACCCCAATCAGCCCCAGCATTTT.

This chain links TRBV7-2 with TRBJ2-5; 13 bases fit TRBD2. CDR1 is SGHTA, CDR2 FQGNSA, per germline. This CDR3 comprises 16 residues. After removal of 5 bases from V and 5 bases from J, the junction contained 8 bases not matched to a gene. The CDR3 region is CASSHRTSGGGETQYF. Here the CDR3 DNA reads TGTGCCAGCAGCCATCGGACTAGCGGGGGCGGGGAGACCCAGTACTTC.

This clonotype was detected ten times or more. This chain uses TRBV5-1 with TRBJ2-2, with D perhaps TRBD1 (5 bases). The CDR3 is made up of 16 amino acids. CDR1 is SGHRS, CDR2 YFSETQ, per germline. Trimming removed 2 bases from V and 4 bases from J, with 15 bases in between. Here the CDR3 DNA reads TGCGCCAGCAGCTTATCCACCGACAGCACCACCGGGGAGCTGTTTTTT. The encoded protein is CASSLSTDSTTGELFF.

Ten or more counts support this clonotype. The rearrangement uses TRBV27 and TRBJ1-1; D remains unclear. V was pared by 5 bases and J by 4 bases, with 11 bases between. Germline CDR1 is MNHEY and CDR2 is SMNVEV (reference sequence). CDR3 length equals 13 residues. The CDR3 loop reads CASSNRRSTEAFF. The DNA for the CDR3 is TGTGCCAGCAGTAATCGGCGGAGCACTGAAGCTTTCTTT.